What follows are 30 T cell receptor beta chains derived from one specimen sequenced in a study of cytomegalovirus exposure and HLA in healthy donors. Use of 60 Vbeta and 13 Jbeta primers characterized the PCR. Here immunoSEQ multiplex PCR was the method, and the copy in TCRdb shows in-frame clones only, minus some. The top ten hold roughly 21% of the sample, which has about 90,000 clones, around three fifths seen once. The sequencing sample was made of PBMCs. The receptors derive from a woman aged 50 to 60 in good health and CMV-seropositive.

The DNA of the CDR3 is TGTGCCAGCAGCTTAGATCGGACGGCGGGGGGTGTCGAGCAGTACTTC. As protein: CASSLDRTAGGVEQYF. The chain carries TRBV5-6 and TRBJ2-7; 8 nucleotides align to TRBD2. The CDR3 is made up of 16 amino acids. V lost 2 bases and J lost 6; bases outside the gene matches: 13. Germline CDR1 reads SGHDT; CDR2 reads YYEEEE.

The V gene is TRBV29-1, the J gene TRBJ1-4; D might be TRBD1 (6 bases). This CDR3 comprises 13 residues. Trimming left V 3 bases short and J 6 bases short, with 11 bases between. Germline assignment: CDR1 SQVTM and CDR2 ANQGSEA. The CDR3 region has the DNA TGCAGCGTTGAGCAACAGGGTTATGAAAAACTGTTTTTT. Translation: CSVEQQGYEKLFF.

The chain is built from TRBV5-6 and TRBJ2-4; tentative D call: TRBD1 (6 bases). Germline-derived CDR1 and CDR2 are SGHDT and YYEEEE. This CDR3 has 14 amino acids. Trimming took off 4 bases at V and 6 bases at J, with 14 bases between the two ends. The CDR3 DNA is TGTGCCAGCAGCGATTCAGGGGAGTCAAACATTCAGTACTTC. Translating gives CASSDSGESNIQYF.

The V gene is TRBV5-1, the J gene TRBJ1-6, with 7 bases fitting TRBD1. Germline CDR1 is SGHRS and CDR2 is YFSETQ. This CDR3 region has 15 residues. With V trimmed by 0 bases and J by 10 bases, 7 bases remained unmatched. CDR3 protein: CASSLGTGAGSPLHF. CDR3 in DNA: TGCGCCAGCAGCTTGGGGACAGGAGCCGGGTCACCCCTCCACTTT.

The chain links TRBV6-1 to TRBJ1-1; D is perhaps TRBD1 (6 bases). CDR3 size: 17 residues. The V end was cut by 2 bases, the J end by 3 bases, with 19 bases between. Germline loops: CDR1 MNHNS, CDR2 SASEGT. CDR3 DNA sequence: TGTGCCAGCAGTGAACCCTTCGATGGACAGATACACACTGAAGCTTTCTTT. It translates to CASSEPFDGQIHTEAFF.

The V and J genes are TRBV7-9 and TRBJ2-3; TRBD2 might be the D (6 bases). Germline V gene sequence: CDR1 SEHNR, CDR2 FQNEAQ (reference sequence). The CDR3 is 15 residues long. Trimming removed 3 bases at V and 0 bases at J, with 10 bases between. CDR3 sequence (DNA): TGTGCCAGCAGCTTCATCGGAGGGAGCACAGATACGCAGTATTTT. This gives the protein CASSFIGGSTDTQYF.

This rearrangement joins TRBV6-5 to TRBJ1-4; the D gene is possibly TRBD1 (6 bases). Germline V gene sequence: CDR1 MNHEY, CDR2 SVGAGI. V lost 6 bases, J lost 6 bases, and 14 bases lay in between. The CDR3 is 14 residues long. CDR3 protein: CASSDDRRHEKLFF. The CDR3 DNA reads TGTGCCAGCAGCGATGACAGGCGGCATGAAAAACTGTTTTTT.

As for this clone: A junction boundary mismatches the germline segment, possibly from a read error. Within the sample, other DNA sequences also encode this same CDR3. The chain uses TRBV7-6 and TRBJ1-6; D is uncertain. The CDR3 covers 13 residues. The germline V gene encodes CDR1 SGHVS and CDR2 FNYEAQ. The CDR3 nucleotides read TGCGCCAGCAGCCTCACCGGGAATTCACCCCTCCACTTT. Its translation: CASSLTGNSPLHF.

This clone was seen at least ten times. The chain combines TRBV28 with TRBJ1-1; no clear D gene. V was shortened by 6 bases and J by 5 bases, with 13 bases between the two germline ends. The CDR3 consists of 13 residues. Germline loops: CDR1 MDHEN, CDR2 SYDVKM. The CDR3 here is CASSLLGRTEAFF. In DNA, the CDR3 is TGTGCCAGCAGCCTTCTGGGCAGGACTGAAGCTTTCTTT.

This sequence joins TRBV28 and TRBJ2-7; TRBD1 agrees at 10 bases. J lost 2 bases, V lost 4 bases, and 11 bases had no gene match. The CDR3 consists of 17 residues. The germline gives CDR1 MDHEN, CDR2 SYDVKM. The CDR3 loop is CASSSTSGQGFPYEQYF. The CDR3, as DNA: TGTGCCAGCAGTTCTACCTCGGGACAGGGGTTCCCCTACGAGCAGTACTTC.

The chain combines TRBV7-9 with TRBJ1-1; 8 bases are a match to TRBD1. Germline CDR1 is SEHNR and CDR2 is FQNEAQ (reference sequence). Trimming cost V 6 bases and J 5 bases; bases outside gene matches: 14. The CDR3 has 16 amino acids. CDR3 DNA: TGTGCCAGCAGTTGGCATCGACAGGGGTTCTGGACTGAAGCTTTCTTT. It codes for CASSWHRQGFWTEAFF.

This sequence joins TRBV18 and TRBJ1-4; a weak D match, TRBD1 (6 bases). CDR1 KGHSH and CDR2 LQKENI come from the germline V gene. This CDR3 has 15 amino acids. V shed 2 bases and J shed 5 bases, with 12 bases lying between them. This CDR3 reads CASSPTTGENEKLFF. The CDR3 coding sequence is TGTGCCAGCTCACCAACGACAGGAGAGAATGAAAAACTGTTTTTT.

The chain links TRBV23-1 to TRBJ2-7; D remains unclear. TRBV23-1 is an open reading frame whose function is uncertain. The V end lost 0 bases, the J end lost 2 bases, and 8 bases lay between the germline ends. This CDR3 is built from 14 residues. The chain's CDR3 is CASSQSVLTYEQYF. The CDR3 DNA follows: TGCGCCAGCAGTCAATCTGTCTTAACCTACGAGCAGTACTTC.

The V and J genes are TRBV28 and TRBJ1-4; 12 positions agree with TRBD1. This CDR3 is 15 amino acids long. Looked up from germline, CDR1 is MDHEN and CDR2 is SYDVKM. After removal of 5 bases from V and 7 bases from J, the junction contained 5 bases not matched to a gene. The CDR3 reads CASSPGTGGGEKLFF. CDR3 sequence (DNA): TGTGCCAGCAGTCCCGGGACAGGGGGCGGTGAAAAACTGTTTTTT.

This clone has only one observation. The chain links TRBV28 to TRBJ1-4, with TRBD1 identical over 7 bases. This CDR3 is 14 amino acids long. The germline CDR1 and CDR2 sequences are MDHEN and SYDVKM. After removal of 8 bases from V and 3 bases from J, the junction contained 6 bases not matched to a gene. CDR3 coding DNA: TGTGCCAGCCTAGCCGGGACAGCTAATGAAAAACTGTTTTTT. It encodes CASLAGTANEKLFF. The entire variable domain, with the rest obtained from reference TRBV28 and TRBJ1-4, is as follows: DVKVTQSSRYLVKRTGEKVFLECVQDMDHENMFWYRQDPGLGLRLIYFSYDVKMKEKGDIPEGYSVSREKKERFSLILESASTNQTSMYLCASLAGTANEKLFFGSGTQLSVL.

This sequence joins TRBV6-5 and TRBJ1-2; TRBD1 matches at 10 bases. The V gene's germline CDR1 is MNHEY and CDR2 SVGAGI. V lost 6 bases and J lost 5; bases outside the gene matches: 9. This CDR3 contains 15 residues. The CDR3 spells CASRGGGQGFYGYTF. The CDR3 DNA reads TGTGCCAGCAGAGGCGGGGGACAGGGGTTTTATGGCTACACCTTC.

CDR3 amino acids: CASSLPTGDNQPQHF. CDR3 DNA sequence: TGTGCCAGCAGTTTGCCCACAGGGGACAATCAGCCCCAGCATTTT. This chain connects TRBV28 to TRBJ1-5; the match to TRBD1 covers 7 bases. CDR1 MDHEN and CDR2 SYDVKM come from the germline V gene. Unmatched junction bases numbered 5, after V lost 3 bases and J lost 3 bases. The CDR3 is 15 residues long.

This chain links TRBV2 with TRBJ2-3, with 7 bases that match TRBD1. V lost 5 bases and J lost 0; bases outside the gene matches: 5. CDR3 length: 15 amino acids. Germline V lookup: CDR1 SNHLY, CDR2 FYNNEI. The CDR3 sequence: CASSSTGISTDTQYF. The CDR3 region has the DNA TGTGCCAGCAGTTCGACAGGGATTAGCACAGATACGCAGTATTTT.

J is TRBJ2-1 and V is TRBV7-9, with 11 bases lining up with TRBD2. Trimming at V came to 5 bases and at J to 8 bases, leaving 8 bases not matched to a gene. From germline, CDR1 is SEHNR and CDR2 FQNEAQ (reference sequence). This CDR3 has 15 amino acids. This chain's CDR3 is CASSPPGTSGDEQFF. CDR3 DNA: TGTGCCAGCAGCCCGCCAGGGACTAGCGGCGATGAGCAGTTCTTC.

The chain couples TRBV6-1 to TRBJ1-5; D ambiguous. V gave up 6 bases and J gave up 0 bases, with 12 bases separating them. CDR3 size: 15 residues. Germline CDR1 MNHNS, CDR2 SASEGT. The CDR3 sequence: CASRREIFSNQPQHF. In DNA, the CDR3 is TGTGCCAGCAGGAGGGAGATCTTTAGCAATCAGCCCCAGCATTTT.

There are a few counts of this clone. The gene calls are TRBV7-3 and TRBJ2-2, with D maybe TRBD2 (5 bases). The V gene's germline CDR1 is SGHTA and CDR2 FQGTGA. Trimming took off 5 bases at V and 4 bases at J, with 14 bases between the two ends. The CDR3 is made up of 15 amino acids. CDR3 in DNA: TGTGCCAGCAGCCCCGGCGGGTATAGCACCGGGGAGCTGTTTTTT. Its translation: CASSPGGYSTGELFF.

V usage is TRBV5-6 and J usage is TRBJ2-5, with unresolved D. Matching the DNA end better, TRBJ2-7 makes the J call doubtful. Germline-derived CDR1 and CDR2 are SGHDT and YYEEEE. The CDR3 sequence is 11 residues long. This CDR3 reads CASSESYEQYF. CDR3 in DNA: TGTGCCAGCAGCGAATCCTACGAGCAGTACTTC.

The genes are TRBV5-1 and TRBJ1-5; 7 bases agree with TRBD1. The CDR3 runs to 15 residues. The junction had 7 bases not matched to a gene; V was cut back by 4 bases and J by 3 bases. Looked up from germline, CDR1 is SGHRS and CDR2 is YFSETQ. CDR3 nucleotide sequence: TGCGCCAGCAGCCGCGGGACAGACTACAATCAGCCCCAGCATTTT. Translated, it gives CASSRGTDYNQPQHF.

This chain links TRBV5-6 with TRBJ2-7; 8 bases align to TRBD2. The CDR3 spans 14 residues. V shed 4 bases, J shed 5 bases, and the junction held 8 bases outside the gene matches. Looked up from germline, CDR1 is SGHDT and CDR2 is YYEEEE. The CDR3 sequence: CASSLPGGPDEQYF. Written as DNA, the CDR3 is TGTGCCAGCAGCCTCCCGGGGGGGCCGGACGAGCAGTACTTC.

The table lists this clone with a count of one. The V and J genes are TRBV29-1 and TRBJ2-1; TRBD2 agrees at 13 bases. V shed 6 bases and J 0 bases; nucleotides not matched to a gene: 8. The germline V gene has CDR1 SQVTM and CDR2 ANQGSEA. The CDR3 extends over 17 amino acids. The CDR3 coding sequence is TGCAGCGTAGAGACTAGCGGGGGGCAATACTCCTACAATGAGCAGTTCTTC. Protein: CSVETSGGQYSYNEQFF.

This chain connects TRBV28 to TRBJ2-2; 10 positions match TRBD1. Germline V gene data show CDR1 as MDHEN and CDR2 as SYDVKM. The V segment lost 5 bases and the J segment 4 bases; nucleotides outside the gene matches: 10. The CDR3 length is 17 residues. In DNA form, the CDR3 reads TGTGCCAGCAGTCCCATGCCGGGACAGGGGATCACCGGGGAGCTGTTTTTT. Amino acids: CASSPMPGQGITGELFF.

V gene TRBV11-2 combines with J gene TRBJ2-2, with D perhaps TRBD1 (5 bases). The CDR3 has 13 amino acids. Trimming cost V 1 base and J 7 bases, with 7 bases left between them. In germline, CDR1 is SGHAT, CDR2 FQNNGV. For the CDR3, the DNA is TGTGCCAGCAGCTTAGGGACAATCGGGGAGCTGTTTTTT. Translated: CASSLGTIGELFF.

This chain joins TRBV6-1 and TRBJ1-3; D is uncertain. V lost 3 bases and J 0 bases, leaving 9 bases between the germline ends. The CDR3 extends over 15 amino acids. The germline V gene encodes CDR1 MNHNS and CDR2 SASEGT. The CDR3 DNA reads TGTGCCAGCAGTGACCCGACATTCTCTGGAAACACCATATATTTT. Encoded protein: CASSDPTFSGNTIYF.

This chain uses TRBV11-2 with TRBJ2-3, with D tentatively TRBD2 (6 bases). The CDR3 is made up of 16 amino acids. Germline V gene data show CDR1 as SGHAT and CDR2 as FQNNGV. Trimming removed 1 base at V and 0 bases at J, with 11 bases between. The CDR3 DNA reads as TGTGCCAGCAGCTTAGGGGCGAGCGGGAGCACAGATACGCAGTATTTT. This translates into CASSLGASGSTDTQYF.

V is TRBV5-4 and J is TRBJ2-1, with 10 bases that match TRBD2. The CDR3 totals 15 residues. Germline CDR1 reads SGHNT; CDR2 reads YYREEE (reference sequence). J gave up 4 bases and V 2 bases, and 3 bases lay outside the gene matches. CDR3 region: CASSLAGGQYNEQFF. The CDR3 nucleotides are TGTGCCAGCAGCTTAGCGGGAGGGCAATACAATGAGCAGTTCTTC.